Shown below are 22 T cell receptor beta chains from a single sample sequenced in a study of breast tumors, draining lymph nodes, adjacent tissues. The lymph nodes were axillary draining lymph nodes from breast cancer patients. MiXCR was run by TCRdb on the multiplex PCR reads, yielding one entry per CDR3 protein. This sample has roughly 80,000 distinct CDR3 sequences, with roughly a fifth found just once. Sequencing input: axillary lymph node tissue. Receptor source: a female donor with breast cancer. Some clones in this sample may be carry-over from other donors' samples.

This clonotype was seen a handful of times. The rearrangement links TRBV3-1 to TRBJ2-5; 12 nucleotides match TRBD2. This CDR3 is built from 17 residues. Germline lookup yields CDR1 LGHDT and CDR2 YNNKEL (reference sequence). Unmatched junction bases numbered 11, after V lost 4 bases and J lost 5 bases. The CDR3 region has the DNA TGTGCCAGCAGCCTCCCTAGCGGGAGGGCGGGGGAGGAGACCCAGTACTTC. This gives the protein CASSLPSGRAGEETQYF.

Note on this clonotype: Given a much more abundant clone one base away, this may be a read error. This chain connects TRBV6-6 to TRBJ1-5; TRBD1 agrees at 9 bases. Germline trimming cut 6 bases from V and 2 bases from J; bases unmatched to any gene: 2. The length of the CDR3 is 14 residues. Germline-derived CDR1 and CDR2 are MNHNY and SVGAGI (reference sequence). The CDR3, as DNA: TGTGCCAGCAGGACAGGGGGAGGCAATCAGCCCCAGCATTTT. Encoded protein: CASRTGGGNQPQHF.

Regarding this clonotype: This clone may be a read error of a much larger clone one base away. Here the CDR3 omits its conserved ending phenylalanine or tryptophan, so a read error is the likely source. The chain recombines TRBV9 with TRBJ2-2, with 8 bases lining up with TRBD1. J gave up 0 bases and V 1 base, and 2 bases lay outside the gene matches. This CDR3 is 16 amino acids long. The V gene's germline CDR1 is SGDLS and CDR2 YYNGEE. The CDR3 loop reads CASSVSGGPNTGELFL. DNA for the CDR3: TGTGCCAGCAGCGTATCAGGGGGCCCGAACACCGGGGAGCTGTTTCTT.

This clonotype was found many times. The chain uses TRBV20-1 and TRBJ2-5; perhaps TRBD1 as D (6 bases). Trimming removed 6 bases from V and 0 bases from J, with 11 bases in between. The CDR3 sequence is 13 residues long. From germline, CDR1 is DFQATT and CDR2 SNEGSKA (reference sequence). CDR3 nucleotide sequence: TGCAGTGCCCCCGGACAGTACCAAGAGACCCAGTACTTC. Protein: CSAPGQYQETQYF.

This clonotype has at least ten counts. V gene TRBV2 combines with J gene TRBJ2-7; 9 nucleotides align to TRBD1. Germline trimming cut 1 base from V and 5 bases from J; bases unmatched to any gene: 3. The CDR3 totals 14 residues. Germline-derived CDR1 and CDR2 are SNHLY and FYNNEI. This chain's CDR3 is CASSEGWTGDEQYF. The CDR3 region has the DNA TGTGCCAGCAGTGAAGGGTGGACAGGGGACGAGCAGTACTTC.

This clonotype was found a few times. The chain has TRBV6-1 and TRBJ2-1; D is perhaps TRBD2 (6 bases). Trimming shortened V by 0 bases and J by 4 bases, and 13 bases separated the two germline ends. The length of the CDR3 is 16 residues. The V gene's germline CDR1 is MNHNS and CDR2 SASEGT. The CDR3 loop is CASSEAAGRGYNEQFF. Here the CDR3 DNA reads TGTGCCAGCAGTGAAGCGGCAGGTCGGGGGTACAATGAGCAGTTCTTC.

This clonotype was recorded at least ten times. The CDR3 spells CASSLDISYEQYF. The CDR3 nucleotides are TGTGCCAGCAGCTTAGACATCTCCTACGAGCAGTACTTC. The V call is TRBV6-2 or TRBV6-3, the J call TRBJ2-7; D remains unclear. The CDR3 has 13 residues. Trimming left V 6 bases short and J 0 bases short, with 9 bases between. In germline, CDR1 is MNHEY, CDR2 SVGEGT.

The chain joins TRBV6-4 to TRBJ2-3; D might be TRBD1 or TRBD2, each matching 7 bases. V lost 0 bases, J lost 5 bases, and 12 bases lay in between. CDR3 size: 15 residues. The germline V gene encodes CDR1 MRHNA and CDR2 SNTAGT. CDR3 nucleotide sequence: TGTGCCAGCAGTGACTCCACAGGGGAGGGAGATACGCAGTATTTT. It encodes CASSDSTGEGDTQYF.

This clonotype has more than one count but fewer than ten. V is TRBV28 and J is TRBJ2-1; 10 bases line up with TRBD1. The CDR3 is made up of 14 amino acids. The V and J ends lost 6 bases and 8 bases, in that order; junction bases with no gene match: 7. The germline V gene has CDR1 MDHEN and CDR2 SYDVKM. The CDR3 coding sequence is TGTGCCAGCAGAACGGGACAGGGGATCGATGAGCAGTTCTTC. It encodes CASRTGQGIDEQFF.

This clonotype came up many times. The J gene is TRBJ2-5, the V gene TRBV12-3 or TRBV12-4, with D perhaps TRBD1 or TRBD2 (5 bases each). Trimming cost V 5 bases and J 5 bases, with 9 bases left between them. The CDR3 contains 12 residues. The CDR3 nucleotides read TGTGCCAGCAGTACGGGACCTGAGACCCAGTACTTC. Translated, it gives CASSTGPETQYF.

This clonotype showed up many times. This sequence joins TRBV20-1 and TRBJ2-7; a weak D match, TRBD1 (6 bases). V lost 4 bases to trimming and J lost 4 bases, with 26 bases between them. The germline V gene encodes CDR1 DFQATT and CDR2 SNEGSKA (reference sequence). The CDR3 has 17 residues. This CDR3 reads CSAKGMRAGQSPYEQYF. The CDR3 DNA reads as TGCAGTGCTAAGGGGATGAGGGCAGGACAGTCACCTTACGAGCAGTACTTC.

This clonotype was counted at least ten times. This rearrangement joins TRBV4-1 to TRBJ2-5; 15 bases match TRBD2. This CDR3 is 18 amino acids long. The germline gives CDR1 MGHRA, CDR2 YSYEKL. J was trimmed by 0 bases and V by 4 bases; bases with no gene match: 6. The CDR3 DNA is TGCGCCAGCAGCCTAGGACTAGCGGGAGGGCAGTACCAAGAGACCCAGTACTTC. Protein sequence: CASSLGLAGGQYQETQYF.

This clonotype was detected ten times or more. The chain couples TRBV19 to TRBJ2-1, with TRBD2 matching over 8 bases. This CDR3 region has 16 residues. J lost 1 base, V lost 4 bases, and 6 bases had no gene match. Germline-derived CDR1 and CDR2 are LNHDA and SQIVND (reference sequence). The CDR3 DNA reads TGTGCCAGTAGTAATCTAGCGGGCCAGTCCTACAATGAGCAGTTCTTC. Encoded protein: CASSNLAGQSYNEQFF.

This clonotype was counted at least ten times. This chain uses TRBV7-8 with TRBJ2-1; 8 nucleotides align to TRBD2. The germline gives CDR1 SGHVS, CDR2 FQNEAQ. The CDR3 consists of 14 residues. The junction had 6 bases not matched to a gene; V was cut back by 7 bases and J by 4 bases. CDR3 residues: CASTTAGGYNEQFF. The CDR3 DNA reads as TGTGCCAGCACTACCGCGGGAGGATACAATGAGCAGTTCTTC.

This clonotype has only a few counts. This chain links TRBV19 with TRBJ1-5; a possible D gene is TRBD1 (6 bases). V gave up 2 bases and J gave up 3 bases, with 11 bases separating them. The CDR3 is made up of 15 amino acids. Germline V gene data show CDR1 as LNHDA and CDR2 as SQIVND (reference sequence). CDR3 sequence reads: CASSIRGGLNQPQHF. The DNA of the CDR3 is TGTGCCAGTAGTATAAGAGGGGGGCTCAATCAGCCCCAGCATTTT.

This clonotype was counted ten times or more. This rearrangement joins TRBV5-4 to TRBJ2-7; no clear D. Germline V gene lookup returns CDR1 SGHNT and CDR2 YYREEE (reference sequence). This CDR3 contains 13 residues. Trimming cost V 0 bases and J 3 bases, with 7 bases left between them. The CDR3 region is CASSLALDYEQYF. CDR3 bases: TGTGCCAGCAGCTTGGCCCTAGACTACGAGCAGTACTTC.

This clonotype was counted many times. The V call is TRBV20-1, the J call TRBJ2-1, with 7 bases identical to TRBD2. CDR1 and CDR2 from the germline V gene are DFQATT and SNEGSKA (reference sequence). The CDR3 is 13 residues long. Trimming at V came to 7 bases and at J to 5 bases, leaving 8 bases not matched to a gene. CDR3 sequence: CSVKTSWDNEQFF. DNA of the CDR3: TGCAGTGTCAAGACTAGCTGGGACAATGAGCAGTTCTTC.

This clonotype was counted many times. V and J are TRBV6-2 or TRBV6-3 and TRBJ2-5; TRBD2 matches at 11 bases. The CDR3 is 15 amino acids. V was clipped by 7 bases and J by 10 bases; unmatched bases: 14. Germline V gene sequence: CDR1 MNHEY, CDR2 SVGEGT. For the CDR3, the DNA is TGTGCCAGCACCGCCAGACTAGCGGGGTTAGTGTACCAGTACTTC. Translated, it gives CASTARLAGLVYQYF.

In regard to this clonotype: A single base separates this from a much larger clone, so it may be a read error. The conserved closing phenylalanine or tryptophan is absent in this CDR3, likely reflecting a read error. V gene TRBV3-1 combines with J gene TRBJ2-5, with 8 bases fitting TRBD2. The germline V gene has CDR1 LGHDT and CDR2 YNNKEL (reference sequence). With V trimmed by 0 bases and J by 4 bases, 10 bases remained unmatched. The CDR3 spans 17 residues. In DNA, the CDR3 is TGTGCCAGCAGCCAAGATGCCCCAGCGGGAGTGTCAGAGACCCAGTACTGC. Its translation is CASSQDAPAGVSETQYC.

This clonotype was detected ten times or more. This chain uses TRBV11-3 with TRBJ2-1; 8 bases map to TRBD2. The CDR3 loop spans 17 amino acids. Germline V CDR1 and CDR2: SGHNT, YENEEA. Trimming cost V 4 bases and J 8 bases; bases outside gene matches: 16. The CDR3 loop reads CASSSHTAGVKIYEQFF. CDR3 in DNA: TGTGCCAGCAGCTCCCATACAGCGGGAGTTAAGATTTATGAGCAGTTCTTC. Complete variable domain (other parts from reference TRBV11-3 and TRBJ2-1): EAGVVQSPRYKIIEKKQPVAFWCNPISGHNTLYWYLQNLGQGPELLIRYENEEAVDDSQLPKDRFSAERLKGVDSTLKIQPAELGDSAVYLCASSSHTAGVKIYEQFFGPGTRLTVL.

Points on this clonotype: A much bigger clone sits one base away, suggesting this may be a read error. The chain is built from TRBV19 and TRBJ1-5; D is perhaps TRBD1 (5 bases). CDR1 LNHDA and CDR2 SQIVND come from the germline V gene (reference sequence). The CDR3 totals 15 residues. V was shortened by 2 bases and J by 4 bases, with 12 bases between the two germline ends. This CDR3 reads CASSITGRDNQPQHF. DNA for the CDR3: TGTGCCAGTAGTATAACGGGACGGGATAATCAGCCCCAGCATTTT.

Turning to this clonotype: A read error may account for a junction end that differs from germline. V is TRBV4-1 and J is TRBJ2-2; 7 nucleotides align to TRBD1. Germline V gives CDR1 MGHRA, CDR2 YSYEKL. The length of the CDR3 is 14 residues. The CDR3 is CASSRDRATGELVF. The CDR3 DNA sequence: TGCGCCAGCAGCCGAGACAGGGCTACCGGGGAGCTGGTTTTT.